The 22 T cell receptor beta chains presented below share a single source sample, sequenced in a study of technical replicates of blood from a handful of donors. Sequencing was performed with immunoSEQ multiplex PCR; in TCRdb, only in-frame clones are kept and a portion is missing. This table has roughly 50,000 clones, 93% appearing once. Sequencing was performed on PBMCs. Receptors were obtained from a human donor in good health. Some clones in this sample may be carry-over from other donors' samples.

The chain links TRBV20-1 to TRBJ2-7; 8 nucleotides match TRBD1. CDR3 length: 11 residues. After removal of 8 bases from V and 5 bases from J, the junction contained 5 bases not matched to a gene. Germline assignment: CDR1 DFQATT and CDR2 SNEGSKA (reference sequence). In DNA, the CDR3 is TGCAGTCCAAGACAGGGGAACGAGCAGTACTTC. Protein sequence: CSPRQGNEQYF.

As regards this clone: At the DNA level, this CDR3 is encoded by other sequences in the same sample as well. This rearrangement joins TRBV6-5 to TRBJ1-1; D ambiguous. Germline values: CDR1 MNHEY, CDR2 SVGAGI. The CDR3 is 13 residues long. With 2 bases removed from V and 2 bases from J, the gap between germline ends came to 6 bases. CDR3 nucleotides: TGTGCCAGCAGTTACGAGGAAAACACTGAAGCTTTCTTT. Encoded protein: CASSYEENTEAFF.

The genes are TRBV6-1 and TRBJ2-4; D perhaps matches TRBD1 (5 bases). The CDR3 loop spans 11 amino acids. Per germline, CDR1 MNHNS and CDR2 SASEGT. The V end was cut by 1 base, the J end by 15 bases, with 10 bases between. The CDR3 DNA sequence: TGTGCCAGCAGTGAAGAGGACACAGGGTACTTC. It yields the protein CASSEEDTGYF.

The rearrangement uses TRBV4-3 and TRBJ2-2; 7 nucleotides align to TRBD2. This CDR3 is built from 17 residues. Germline V gene lookup returns CDR1 LGHNA and CDR2 YSLEER. V lost 0 bases, J lost 6 bases, and 10 bases stayed unmatched. CDR3 in amino acids: CASSQDSGGSRSGELFF. The CDR3 region has the DNA TGCGCCAGCAGCCAAGATTCCGGCGGGAGTCGGTCCGGGGAGCTGTTTTTT.

The gene calls are TRBV15 and TRBJ2-7; D might be TRBD2 (6 bases). Between the trimmed V and J ends, which lost 5 bases and 6 bases, there was a span of 20 bases. The CDR3 covers 15 residues. Germline lookup yields CDR1 LNHNV and CDR2 YYDKDF (reference sequence). In DNA form, the CDR3 reads TGTGCCACCAGCGAAGGGTGGCCCCTCGGGGGCGAGCAGTACTTC. Protein: CATSEGWPLGGEQYF.

This rearrangement joins TRBV10-2 to TRBJ2-1; a weak D match, TRBD2 (6 bases). The ends were cut back, 6 bases at V and 4 bases at J, with 10 bases in the middle. CDR1 and CDR2 from the germline V gene are WSHSY and SAAADI. The CDR3 totals 13 residues. The CDR3 coding sequence is TGCGCCAGCAGACGGGACTCATACAATGAGCAGTTCTTC. It encodes CASRRDSYNEQFF.

The rearrangement uses TRBV6-6 and TRBJ1-2, with D possibly matching TRBD1 (5 bases). Germline CDR1 is MNHNY and CDR2 is SVGAGI (reference sequence). V was trimmed by 8 bases and J by 3 bases, leaving 19 bases between them. The CDR3 spans 15 residues. The CDR3 loop reads CASGELWGRDYGYTF. The DNA for the CDR3 is TGTGCCAGCGGCGAATTGTGGGGCAGGGACTATGGCTACACCTTC.

The chain recombines TRBV27 with TRBJ2-7, with a weak D call TRBD2 (7 bases). There are 15 residues in the CDR3. Germline V gene data show CDR1 as MNHEY and CDR2 as SMNVEV (reference sequence). The V and J ends lost 2 bases and 7 bases respectively, with 18 bases between them. CDR3 in amino acids: CASSLTGGGWREQYF. In nucleotides, the CDR3 is TGTGCCAGCAGTTTAACGGGGGGCGGGTGGCGAGAGCAGTACTTC.

The J gene is TRBJ2-3, the V gene TRBV4-2; D might be TRBD1 (5 bases). V was clipped by 6 bases and J by 2 bases, with 12 bases between them. Per the germline V gene, CDR1 is LGHNA and CDR2 is YNFKEQ. The CDR3 is 14 amino acids. This CDR3 is CASSTGDTTDTQYF. The CDR3 DNA sequence: TGTGCCAGCAGTACAGGAGACACCACAGATACGCAGTATTTT.

V and J are TRBV5-4 and TRBJ2-3; possible D gene TRBD2, 6 bases. From germline, CDR1 is SGHNT and CDR2 YYREEE (reference sequence). The CDR3 sequence is 17 residues long. V lost 1 base and J 0 bases, leaving 15 bases between the germline ends. CDR3 protein: CASSLMYSGVSTDTQYF. The CDR3, as DNA: TGTGCCAGCAGCTTGATGTATAGCGGAGTGAGCACAGATACGCAGTATTTT.

The rearrangement joins TRBV6-6 to TRBJ1-4; weak D call: TRBD1 (6 bases). The V end lost 6 bases, the J end lost 4 bases, and 15 bases lay between the germline ends. The germline CDR1 and CDR2 sequences are MNHNY and SVGAGI (reference sequence). The CDR3 has 15 residues. The CDR3 DNA reads TGTGCCAGCAGGAGACAGGCCCTTAATAATGAAAAACTGTTTTTT. Protein sequence: CASRRQALNNEKLFF.

This rearrangement joins TRBV28 to TRBJ1-2; 12 bases match TRBD1. The germline gives CDR1 MDHEN, CDR2 SYDVKM. This CDR3 has 16 amino acids. With 5 bases clipped from V and 4 bases from J, the junction kept 8 bases outside the gene matches. DNA for the CDR3: TGTGCCAGCAGTCAAGCGGGACAGGGGGCGGTCTATGGCTACACCTTC. Translating gives CASSQAGQGAVYGYTF.

The chain combines TRBV12-5 with TRBJ2-7; maybe TRBD2 (6 bases). Per the germline V gene, CDR1 is LGHNT and CDR2 is FRNRAP. V dropped 0 bases and J dropped 2 bases, with 14 bases sitting between them. The CDR3 length is 16 residues. The CDR3 sequence is CASGLVRDGGTYEQYF. The CDR3 bases are TGTGCTAGTGGTTTGGTACGAGATGGCGGGACCTACGAGCAGTACTTC.

The table lists this clone with a count of one. The chain uses TRBV6-5 and TRBJ1-2, with D perhaps matching TRBD1 (5 bases). This CDR3 comprises 15 residues. Trimming removed 0 bases at V and 8 bases at J, with 16 bases between. Looked up from germline, CDR1 is MNHEY and CDR2 is SVGAGI. In DNA form, the CDR3 reads TGTGCCAGCAGTTACTCGAAAAATAGGGGAGGAGGCTACACCTTC. Translated: CASSYSKNRGGGYTF.

The chain carries TRBV29-1 and TRBJ2-3, with 11 positions matching TRBD2. Trimming cost V 0 bases and J 6 bases; bases outside gene matches: 5. The CDR3 consists of 15 residues. Per the germline V gene, CDR1 is SQVTM and CDR2 is ANQGSEA. CDR3 nucleotides: TGCAGCGTTGAAGATATAGCGGGGGGGCTGGATACGCAGTATTTT. Translation: CSVEDIAGGLDTQYF.

This chain links TRBV5-6 with TRBJ1-5, with D possibly being TRBD1 (6 bases). Germline values: CDR1 SGHDT, CDR2 YYEEEE. Trimming took off 0 bases at V and 3 bases at J, with 7 bases between the two ends. This CDR3 is 14 amino acids long. CDR3 amino acids: CASSLGTVNQPQHF. In DNA form, the CDR3 reads TGTGCCAGCAGCTTGGGGACAGTCAATCAGCCCCAGCATTTT.

The count of this clone is one. The chain joins TRBV4-2 to TRBJ2-1, with a weak D call TRBD1 (5 bases). The CDR3 is 14 amino acids. The V end lost 5 bases, the J end lost 6 bases, and 14 bases lay between the germline ends. Germline assignment: CDR1 LGHNA and CDR2 YNFKEQ. CDR3 residues: CASSSRLGANEQFF. CDR3 DNA sequence: TGTGCCAGCAGCAGTCGTCTAGGGGCCAATGAGCAGTTCTTC.

The chain couples TRBV18 to TRBJ2-7; 7 bases line up with TRBD2. The CDR3 is 11 amino acids. The trim removed 6 bases at V and 6 bases at J, leaving 2 bases unmatched. From germline, CDR1 is KGHSH and CDR2 LQKENI. The CDR3 DNA reads TGTGCCAGCTCCAGGGAGGGCGAGCAGTACTTC. This sequence encodes CASSREGEQYF.

V gene TRBV19 combines with J gene TRBJ1-1; D might be TRBD1 (5 bases). V was cut by 9 bases and J by 6 bases, with 14 bases left in between. This CDR3 has 12 residues. CDR1 is LNHDA and CDR2 is SQIVND in the germline V gene (reference sequence). The CDR3 DNA reads TGTGCCAGCCTTAGGGAGGGGCCTGAAGCTTTCTTT. Translated, it gives CASLREGPEAFF.

This clone was seen only a few times. This chain connects TRBV6-1 to TRBJ1-1, with D maybe TRBD1 (5 bases). The germline V gene encodes CDR1 MNHNS and CDR2 SASEGT. V lost 6 bases, J lost 1 base, and 12 bases lay in between. The CDR3 spans 14 residues. CDR3 nucleotides: TGTGCCAGCAGCCTTACAGGACCGAACACTGAAGCTTTCTTT. It yields the protein CASSLTGPNTEAFF.

The chain couples TRBV27 to TRBJ1-2; TRBD1 agrees at 11 bases. J lost 0 bases, V lost 5 bases, and 8 bases had no gene match. CDR1 is MNHEY, CDR2 SMNVEV, per germline (reference sequence). The CDR3 has 17 amino acids. The CDR3 sequence is CASSRGQGAVPNYGYTF. As DNA, the CDR3 is TGTGCCAGCAGTCGAGGACAGGGGGCGGTTCCTAACTATGGCTACACCTTC.

This clone was observed a single time. The gene calls are TRBV19 and TRBJ1-5, with a tentative D call TRBD1 (6 bases). Trimming stripped 0 bases from V and 3 bases from J, with 12 bases between. The CDR3 runs to 16 residues. Germline V CDR1 and CDR2: LNHDA, SQIVND (reference sequence). CDR3 protein: CASSIDRSGANQPQHF. CDR3 nucleotides: TGTGCCAGTAGTATAGATAGATCAGGGGCCAATCAGCCCCAGCATTTT.